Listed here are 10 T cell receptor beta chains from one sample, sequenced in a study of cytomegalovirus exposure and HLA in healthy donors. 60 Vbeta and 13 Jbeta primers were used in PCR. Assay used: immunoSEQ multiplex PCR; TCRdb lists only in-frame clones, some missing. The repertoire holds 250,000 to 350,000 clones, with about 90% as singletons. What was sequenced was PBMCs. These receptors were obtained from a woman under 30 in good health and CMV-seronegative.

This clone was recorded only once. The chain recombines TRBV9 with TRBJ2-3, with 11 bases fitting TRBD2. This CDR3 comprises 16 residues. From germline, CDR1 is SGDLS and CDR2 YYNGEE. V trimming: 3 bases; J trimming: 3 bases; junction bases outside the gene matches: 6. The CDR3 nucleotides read TGTGCCAGCAGCGCCCTTAGCGGGGGGGCGACAGATACGCAGTATTTT. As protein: CASSALSGGATDTQYF.

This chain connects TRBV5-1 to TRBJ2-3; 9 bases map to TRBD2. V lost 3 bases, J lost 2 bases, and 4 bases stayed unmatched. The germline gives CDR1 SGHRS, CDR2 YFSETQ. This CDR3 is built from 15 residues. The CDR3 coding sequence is TGCGCCAGCAGCTCCCTAGCGGGGAACACAGATACGCAGTATTTT. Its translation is CASSSLAGNTDTQYF. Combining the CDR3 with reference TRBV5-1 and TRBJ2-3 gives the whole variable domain KAGVTQTPRYLIKTRGQQVTLSCSPISGHRSVSWYQQTPGQGLQFLFEYFSETQRNKGNFPGRFSGRQFSNSRSEMNVSTLELGDSALYLCASSSLAGNTDTQYFGPGTRLTVL.

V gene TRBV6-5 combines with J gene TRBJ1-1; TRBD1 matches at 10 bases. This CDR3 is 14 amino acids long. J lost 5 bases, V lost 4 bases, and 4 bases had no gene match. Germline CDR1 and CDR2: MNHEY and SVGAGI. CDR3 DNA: TGTGCCAGCAGTTCCGGGACAGGGGAAACTGAAGCTTTCTTT. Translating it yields CASSSGTGETEAFF.

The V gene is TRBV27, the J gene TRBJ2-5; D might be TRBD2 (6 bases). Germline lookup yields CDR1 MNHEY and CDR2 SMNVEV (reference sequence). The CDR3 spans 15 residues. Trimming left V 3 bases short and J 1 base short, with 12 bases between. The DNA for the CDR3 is TGTGCCAGCAGTTTGTTTTCCGGGAGCCAAGAGACCCAGTACTTC. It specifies CASSLFSGSQETQYF.

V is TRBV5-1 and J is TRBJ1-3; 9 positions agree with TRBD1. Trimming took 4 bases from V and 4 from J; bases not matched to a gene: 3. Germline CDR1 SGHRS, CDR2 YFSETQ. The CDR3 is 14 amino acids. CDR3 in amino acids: CASSTGQGGNTIYF. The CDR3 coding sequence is TGCGCCAGCAGCACCGGACAGGGGGGAAACACCATATATTTT. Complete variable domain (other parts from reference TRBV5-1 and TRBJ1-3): KAGVTQTPRYLIKTRGQQVTLSCSPISGHRSVSWYQQTPGQGLQFLFEYFSETQRNKGNFPGRFSGRQFSNSRSEMNVSTLELGDSALYLCASSTGQGGNTIYFGEGSWLTVV.

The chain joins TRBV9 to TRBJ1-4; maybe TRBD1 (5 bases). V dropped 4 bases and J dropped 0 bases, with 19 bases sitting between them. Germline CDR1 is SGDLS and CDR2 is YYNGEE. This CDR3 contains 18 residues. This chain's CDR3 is CASSPIEGGVATNEKLFF. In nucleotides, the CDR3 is TGTGCCAGCAGCCCCATCGAGGGAGGGGTTGCAACTAATGAAAAACTGTTTTTT. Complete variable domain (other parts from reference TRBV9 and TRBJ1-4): DSGVTQTPKHLITATGQRVTLRCSPRSGDLSVYWYQQSLDQGLQFLIQYYNGEERAKGNILERFSAQQFPDLHSELNLSSLELGDSALYFCASSPIEGGVATNEKLFFGSGTQLSVL.

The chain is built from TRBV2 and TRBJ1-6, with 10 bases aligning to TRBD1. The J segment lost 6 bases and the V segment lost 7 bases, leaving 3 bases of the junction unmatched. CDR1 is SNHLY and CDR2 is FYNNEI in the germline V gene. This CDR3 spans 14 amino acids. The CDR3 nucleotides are TGTGCCAGCACTAGACAGGGGGCTAATTCACCCCTCCACTTT. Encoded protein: CASTRQGANSPLHF.

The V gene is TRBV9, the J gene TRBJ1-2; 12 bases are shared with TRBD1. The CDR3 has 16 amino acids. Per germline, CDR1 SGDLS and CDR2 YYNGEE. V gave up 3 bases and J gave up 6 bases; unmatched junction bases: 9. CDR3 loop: CASSATGDRGRNGYTF. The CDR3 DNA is TGTGCCAGCAGCGCGACAGGGGACAGGGGGCGTAATGGCTACACCTTC.

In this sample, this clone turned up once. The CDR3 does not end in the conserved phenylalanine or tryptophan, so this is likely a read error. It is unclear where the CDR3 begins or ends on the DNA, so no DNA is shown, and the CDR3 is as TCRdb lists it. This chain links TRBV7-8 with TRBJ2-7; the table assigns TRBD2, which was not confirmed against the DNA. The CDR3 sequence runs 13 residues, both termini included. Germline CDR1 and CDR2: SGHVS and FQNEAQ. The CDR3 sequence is CASSASMRGPWGT.

CDR3 in DNA: TGTGCCAGCAGTTTAATCCCATCGGGACTAATCTACAATGAGCAGTTCTTC. Protein sequence: CASSLIPSGLIYNEQFF. This chain uses TRBV27 with TRBJ2-1; 7 nucleotides agree with TRBD2. Per the germline V gene, CDR1 is MNHEY and CDR2 is SMNVEV (reference sequence). The V segment lost 2 bases and the J segment 3 bases; nucleotides outside the gene matches: 10. The CDR3 loop spans 17 amino acids.